What follows are 27 T cell receptor beta chains derived from one specimen sequenced in a study of blood T cells in healthy people across ages. A second PCR, run for about 7 to 11 cycles, used a sample-barcoded 5' primer plus a J-beta primer mix. TCRdb re-derived calls from the 5' RACE reads in MiXCR, one entry per CDR3 protein. The sample contains fewer than 900,000 distinct CDR3 sequences, about 40% of which appear only once. The sequenced sample consisted of blood. These receptors were taken from a woman aged 55-70 years in good health.

The genes are TRBV7-9 and TRBJ2-7, with a possible D match to TRBD2 (6 bases). CDR1 and CDR2 from the germline V gene are SEHNR and FQNEAQ (reference sequence). Trimming cost V 5 bases and J 6 bases, with 14 bases left between them. The CDR3 is 13 residues long. The CDR3, as DNA: TGTGCCAGCAGCGCTAGCGTAGCTAGCGAGCAGTACTTC. It is translated as CASSASVASEQYF.

V gene TRBV5-6 combines with J gene TRBJ1-6, with 7 positions matching TRBD1. Germline V lookup: CDR1 SGHDT, CDR2 YYEEEE. This CDR3 has 17 residues. V shed 6 bases, J shed 0 bases, and the junction held 9 bases outside the gene matches. The CDR3 DNA sequence: TGTGCCAGCATCCGAACAGGGGAAAGCTCCTATAATTCACCCCTCCACTTT. It yields the protein CASIRTGESSYNSPLHF.

With respect to this clonotype: This may be a read error, as it is one base from a much larger clone. V and J are TRBV5-1 and TRBJ2-5, with a tentative D call TRBD1 (6 bases). The V end lost 0 bases, the J end lost 11 bases, and 17 bases lay between the germline ends. The CDR3 has 14 amino acids. Germline V CDR1 and CDR2: SGHRS, YFSETQ. CDR3 loop: CASSLVGHPSGQYF. Written as DNA, the CDR3 is TGCGCCAGCAGCTTGGTGGGACACCCGTCCGGGCAGTACTTC.

The chain links TRBV6-2 or TRBV6-3 to TRBJ1-2; D is uncertain. The CDR3 is 13 residues long. Germline assignment: CDR1 MNHEY and CDR2 SVGEGT. V gave up 5 bases and J gave up 7 bases, with 14 bases separating them. The CDR3 is CASSPGLLFGYTF. CDR3 nucleotide sequence: TGTGCCAGCAGTCCCGGGCTCCTCTTTGGCTACACCTTC.

A note on this clonotype: One junction end disagrees with the germline gene, perhaps due to a read error. The J gene is TRBJ2-3, the V gene TRBV2, with TRBD2 identical over 8 bases. CDR1 SNHLY and CDR2 FYNNEI come from the germline V gene. The CDR3 has 17 residues. CDR3 amino acids: CAGSEAGRGGFTDTQYF. The DNA of the CDR3 is TGTGCCGGCAGTGAAGCGGGACGGGGGGGCTTTACAGATACGCAGTATTTT.

For this clonotype: Mismatch with germline at one junction end may stem from a read error. The chain is built from TRBV18 and TRBJ2-7, with 12 bases identical to TRBD2. The CDR3 covers 14 residues. Germline lookup yields CDR1 KGHSH and CDR2 LQKENI. CDR3 residues: CASPPTSGGYEQYF. For the CDR3, the DNA is TGTGCCAGCCCACCGACTAGCGGGGGCTACGAGCAGTACTTC.

This clonotype was observed a few times. This chain joins TRBV20-1 and TRBJ1-1; 9 bases align to TRBD1. Per germline, CDR1 DFQATT and CDR2 SNEGSKA (reference sequence). This CDR3 region has 16 residues. With V trimmed by 1 base and J by 1 base, 7 bases remained unmatched. The CDR3 DNA is TGCAGTGCTAGAGGCCCGGGACAGGGCGCGAACACTGAAGCTTTCTTT. This gives the protein CSARGPGQGANTEAFF.

The chain joins TRBV20-1 to TRBJ2-7; possibly TRBD1 or TRBD2 for D (5 bases each). Germline V gene lookup returns CDR1 DFQATT and CDR2 SNEGSKA (reference sequence). Trimming stripped 5 bases from V and 6 bases from J, with 17 bases between. The CDR3 is 13 amino acids. The CDR3 nucleotides read TGCAGTGCTTACTCAGAGGGACGACCCGAGCAGTACTTC. This encodes CSAYSEGRPEQYF.

The V gene is TRBV25-1, the J gene TRBJ2-1; weak D call: TRBD1 (6 bases). Looked up from germline, CDR1 is MGHDK and CDR2 is SYGVNS. The CDR3 has 19 residues. The V and J ends lost 1 base and 0 bases respectively, with 19 bases between them. The CDR3 coding sequence is TGTGCCAGCAGTGAATCGCTCGGCGACAGGAAAAGCTCCTACAATGAGCAGTTCTTC. Encoded protein: CASSESLGDRKSSYNEQFF.

The gene calls are TRBV20-1 and TRBJ2-1; 8 positions agree with TRBD1. V was pared by 3 bases and J by 3 bases, with 13 bases of the junction left unmatched. CDR3 length: 17 amino acids. Germline loops: CDR1 DFQATT, CDR2 SNEGSKA (reference sequence). The CDR3 reads CSARLAGRGLSYNEQFF. In nucleotides, the CDR3 is TGCAGTGCTAGGCTCGCCGGCAGGGGGCTTAGCTACAATGAGCAGTTCTTC.

The chain employs TRBV9 and TRBJ2-1; D unclear. CDR1 and CDR2 (germline): SGDLS, YYNGEE. The CDR3 covers 14 residues. V lost 0 bases, J lost 2 bases, and 6 bases lay in between. In nucleotides, the CDR3 is TGTGCCAGCAGCGTAGATGAACCCTACAATGAGCAGTTCTTC. Encoded protein: CASSVDEPYNEQFF.

This clonotype was counted ten times or more. The rearrangement joins TRBV10-3 to TRBJ2-1; TRBD2 matches at 7 bases. Unmatched junction bases numbered 5, after V lost 6 bases and J lost 6 bases. Germline V lookup: CDR1 ENHRY, CDR2 SYGVKD. The CDR3 is 13 residues long. In DNA form, the CDR3 reads TGTGCCATCAGCAGCGGGGAGAGCAATGAGCAGTTCTTC. Amino acid sequence: CAISSGESNEQFF.

This chain links TRBV7-9 with TRBJ2-3; TRBD2 might be the D (6 bases). The CDR3 has 15 amino acids. The V end lost 4 bases, the J end lost 5 bases, and 16 bases lay between the germline ends. Looked up from germline, CDR1 is SEHNR and CDR2 is FQNEAQ (reference sequence). CDR3 sequence (DNA): TGTGCCAGCAGCTGGGAGGCAGCCTGGAGAGATACGCAGTATTTT. Protein sequence: CASSWEAAWRDTQYF. The entire variable domain, with the rest obtained from reference TRBV7-9 and TRBJ2-3, is as follows: DTGVSQNPRHKITKRGQNVTFRCDPISEHNRLYWYRQTLGQGPEFLTYFQNEAQLEKSRLLSDRFSAERPKGSFSTLEIQRTEQGDSAMYLCASSWEAAWRDTQYFGPGTRLTVL.

This clonotype was observed a handful of times. The V and J genes are TRBV6-1 and TRBJ1-2, with 10 positions matching TRBD1. V lost 6 bases, J lost 4 bases, and 17 bases stayed unmatched. Germline lookup yields CDR1 MNHNS and CDR2 SASEGT. This CDR3 contains 18 residues. DNA of the CDR3: TGTGCCAGCAGGGGGGGGAGCTACCGGGACAGGGGCTCCTATGGCTACACCTTC. It yields the protein CASRGGSYRDRGSYGYTF.

Only a few counts were recorded for this clonotype. This chain links TRBV5-1 with TRBJ2-6; D is ambiguous. V was cut by 0 bases and J by 3 bases, with 10 bases left in between. The CDR3 covers 16 residues. Germline-derived CDR1 and CDR2 are SGHRS and YFSETQ. The CDR3, as DNA: TGCGCCAGCAGCTTGGGTGGCCCTGTTGGGGCCAACGTCCTGACTTTC. Amino acids: CASSLGGPVGANVLTF.

The J gene is TRBJ1-3, the V gene TRBV6-6, with D unresolved. Germline loops: CDR1 MNHNY, CDR2 SVGAGI (reference sequence). There are 16 residues in the CDR3. V lost 0 bases and J 0 bases, leaving 9 bases between the germline ends. The chain's CDR3 is CASSYSTPSSGNTIYF. CDR3 in DNA: TGTGCCAGCAGTTACTCGACTCCGAGCTCTGGAAACACCATATATTTT.

In nucleotides, the CDR3 is TGTGCCAGCATCCGTTCCCTGGGGCACCTCCAAGAGACCCAGTTCTTC. It encodes CASIRSLGHLQETQFF. The chain links TRBV3-1 to TRBJ2-1; tentatively, D is TRBD1 (5 bases). This CDR3 has 16 amino acids. Per germline, CDR1 LGHDT and CDR2 YNNKEL (reference sequence). The V and J ends lost 7 bases and 13 bases respectively, with 29 bases between them.

This chain joins TRBV12-3 or TRBV12-4 and TRBJ1-4; 8 bases are shared with TRBD1. The V and J ends lost 5 bases and 7 bases, in that order; junction bases with no gene match: 9. This CDR3 comprises 15 residues. The CDR3 sequence is CASSDIQGAGEKLFF. The CDR3 DNA reads as TGTGCCAGCAGTGACATCCAGGGGGCGGGTGAAAAACTGTTTTTT.

In its sample, this clonotype was seen once. This chain connects TRBV3-1 to TRBJ2-1, with D perhaps TRBD1 (6 bases). The V and J ends lost 2 bases and 8 bases respectively, with 13 bases between them. The CDR3 extends over 14 amino acids. CDR1 is LGHDT, CDR2 YNNKEL, per germline (reference sequence). Written as DNA, the CDR3 is TGTGCCAGCAGCCAAAGGGGGAATCTCCATGAGCAGTTCTTC. This codes for CASSQRGNLHEQFF.

This clonotype appeared a single time. A much bigger clone sits one base away, suggesting this may be a read error. The chain is built from TRBV9 and TRBJ2-1, with 8 nucleotides matching TRBD2. With the DNA end fitting TRBJ2-7 better, the J assignment may be wrong. Germline CDR1 and CDR2: SGDLS and YYNGEE. CDR3 length: 16 residues. The CDR3 DNA reads as TGTGCCAGCAGCGTAGGGACTAGCTTCCCTTACAATGAGCAGTACTTC. Amino acid sequence: CASSVGTSFPYNEQYF.

A word on this clonotype: At one of its ends the junction is not consistent with the germline gene, which may arise from a read error. The chain has TRBV27 and TRBJ2-7; D might be TRBD1 (6 bases). The CDR3 sequence is 14 residues long. CDR1 and CDR2 (germline): MNHEY, SMNVEV (reference sequence). CDR3 nucleotide sequence: TGTGCCGGCAGTAGGGACATTGCAACCTACGAGCGGTACTTC. Translation gives CAGSRDIATYERYF.

This clonotype was seen a few times. The chain couples TRBV7-3 to TRBJ2-3; 7 nucleotides line up with TRBD2. CDR1 is SGHTA and CDR2 is FQGTGA in the germline V gene. The V segment lost 4 bases and the J segment 0 bases; nucleotides outside the gene matches: 7. The length of the CDR3 is 16 residues. The CDR3 region has the DNA TGTGCCAGCAGCTCCCCTCCCGGGGGGAGCACAGATACGCAGTATTTT. The encoded protein is CASSSPPGGSTDTQYF.

This clonotype was seen ten or more times. J is TRBJ1-2 and V is TRBV28; no reliable D call. CDR1 and CDR2 (germline): MDHEN, SYDVKM. V was cut by 6 bases and J by 7 bases, with 21 bases left in between. The CDR3 has 15 amino acids. The CDR3 protein is CASRTTGESEGGYTF. As DNA, the CDR3 is TGTGCCAGCAGGACCACTGGGGAGTCAGAAGGTGGCTACACCTTC.

This clonotype has just a few counts. The genes are TRBV7-9 and TRBJ1-2, with TRBD1 matching 9 bases. Germline values: CDR1 SEHNR, CDR2 FQNEAQ (reference sequence). V lost 5 bases to trimming and J lost 7 bases; unmatched junction nucleotides: 8. The CDR3 has 14 residues. The CDR3 nucleotides read TGTGCCAGCAGCCCCGGGGACAGGGCGGGTGGCTACACCTTC. It yields the protein CASSPGDRAGGYTF.

In this sample, this clonotype turned up a few times. This sequence joins TRBV7-9 and TRBJ1-2, with D perhaps TRBD1 (5 bases). Trimming left V 5 bases short and J 7 bases short, with 14 bases between. Germline lookup yields CDR1 SEHNR and CDR2 FQNEAQ (reference sequence). This CDR3 has 13 amino acids. The CDR3 sequence is CASSPGQIPGYTF. The CDR3 DNA reads as TGTGCCAGCAGCCCCGGACAAATCCCTGGCTACACCTTC.

There are a few counts of this clonotype. The chain has TRBV20-1 and TRBJ2-5; TRBD1 matches at 12 bases. Trimming cost V 1 base and J 5 bases; bases outside gene matches: 5. CDR1 is DFQATT and CDR2 is SNEGSKA in the germline V gene (reference sequence). The CDR3 has 15 amino acids. The CDR3 sequence is CSARAGTGGLETQYF. CDR3 coding DNA: TGCAGTGCTAGAGCCGGGACAGGGGGCTTGGAGACCCAGTACTTC.

Concerning this clonotype itself: A read error may explain this, as a much larger clone is one base away. V and J are TRBV29-1 and TRBJ2-7; 8 bases align to TRBD1. The germline CDR1 and CDR2 sequences are SQVTM and ANQGSEA. V shed 3 bases, J shed 7 bases, and the junction held 8 bases outside the gene matches. The CDR3 is 13 residues long. The CDR3 sequence is CSVDSSGGDEQYF. CDR3 in DNA: TGCAGCGTTGATTCCTCAGGGGGCGATGAGCAGTACTTC.